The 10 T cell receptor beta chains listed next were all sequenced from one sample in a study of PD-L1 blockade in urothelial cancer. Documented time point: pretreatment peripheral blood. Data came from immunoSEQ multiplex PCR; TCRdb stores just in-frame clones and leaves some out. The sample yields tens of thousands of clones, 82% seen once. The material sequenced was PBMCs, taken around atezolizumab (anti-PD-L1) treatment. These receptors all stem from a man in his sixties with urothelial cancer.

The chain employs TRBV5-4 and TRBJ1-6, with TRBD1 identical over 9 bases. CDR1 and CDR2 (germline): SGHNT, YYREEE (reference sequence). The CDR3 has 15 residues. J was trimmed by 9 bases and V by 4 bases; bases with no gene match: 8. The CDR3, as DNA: TGTGCCAGCAGCCCGGGACAGGGCGCGGGTTCACCCCTCCACTTT. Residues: CASSPGQGAGSPLHF.

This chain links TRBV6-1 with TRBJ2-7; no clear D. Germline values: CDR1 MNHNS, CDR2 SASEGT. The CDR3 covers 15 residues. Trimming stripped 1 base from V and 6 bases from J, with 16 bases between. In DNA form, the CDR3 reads TGTGCCAGCAGTGAAGAGATTGTGGTCCGGTCCGAGCAGTACTTC. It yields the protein CASSEEIVVRSEQYF.

CDR3 DNA: TGCGCCAGCAGCTTGGATCCGGGTTTCTCCTACGAGCAGTACTTC. Translated: CASSLDPGFSYEQYF. The chain uses TRBV5-1 and TRBJ2-7; D call uncertain. This CDR3 spans 15 amino acids. The V gene lost 0 bases and the J gene lost 0 bases, with 10 bases spanning the gap. CDR1 and CDR2 (germline): SGHRS, YFSETQ.

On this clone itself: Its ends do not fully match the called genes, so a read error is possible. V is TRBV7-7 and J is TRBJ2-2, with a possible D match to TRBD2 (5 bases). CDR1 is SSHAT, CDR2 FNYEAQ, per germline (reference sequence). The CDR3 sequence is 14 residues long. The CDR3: CASSFQRDYGELFF. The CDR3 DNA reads TGTGCTAGCAGCTTCCAGAGGGATTACGGGGAGCTGTTTTTT.

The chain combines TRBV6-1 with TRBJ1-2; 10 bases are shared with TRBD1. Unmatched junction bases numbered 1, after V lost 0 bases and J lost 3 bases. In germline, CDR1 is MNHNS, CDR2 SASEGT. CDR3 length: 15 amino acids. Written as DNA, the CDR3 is TGTGCCAGCAGTGAAGCGACAGGGGGCTACTATGGCTACACCTTC. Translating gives CASSEATGGYYGYTF.

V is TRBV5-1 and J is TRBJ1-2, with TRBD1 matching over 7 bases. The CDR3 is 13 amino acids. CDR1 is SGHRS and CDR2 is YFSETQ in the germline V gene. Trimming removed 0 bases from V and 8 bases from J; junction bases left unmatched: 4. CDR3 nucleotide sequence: TGCGCCAGCAGCTTGGGACAGGGATCCGGCTACACCTTC. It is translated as CASSLGQGSGYTF.

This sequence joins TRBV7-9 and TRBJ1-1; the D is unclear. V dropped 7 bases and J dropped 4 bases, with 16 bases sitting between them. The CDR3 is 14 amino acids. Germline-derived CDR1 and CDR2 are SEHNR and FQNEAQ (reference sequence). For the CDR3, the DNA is TGTGCCAGCAATTGGCCCGAGGAGAGCACTGAAGCTTTCTTT. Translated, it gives CASNWPEESTEAFF.

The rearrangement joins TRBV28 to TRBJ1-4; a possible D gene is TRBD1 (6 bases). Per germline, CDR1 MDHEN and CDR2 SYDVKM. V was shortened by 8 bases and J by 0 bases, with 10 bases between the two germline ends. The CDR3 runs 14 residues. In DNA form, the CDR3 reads TGTGCCAGCGCAGGGGTTGCAACTAATGAAAAACTGTTTTTT. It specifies CASAGVATNEKLFF.

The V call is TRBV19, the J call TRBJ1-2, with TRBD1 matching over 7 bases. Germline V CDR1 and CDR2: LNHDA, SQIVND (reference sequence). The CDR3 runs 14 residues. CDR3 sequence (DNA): TGTGCGACGAGTAGAGGCCAGGGGGAGTATGGCTACACCTTC. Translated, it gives CATSRGQGEYGYTF.

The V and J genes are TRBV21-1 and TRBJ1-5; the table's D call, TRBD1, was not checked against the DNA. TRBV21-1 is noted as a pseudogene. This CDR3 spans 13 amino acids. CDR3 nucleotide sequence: TGTGCCAGCGGGGGCGGGCGAAATCAGCCCCAGCATTTT. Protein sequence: CASGGGRNQPQHF.